This T cell receptor (beta chain) was retrieved from a study of blood T cell repertoires in COVID-19. Study-wide context: Sites in the United States, Italy and Spain provided acute and convalescent COVID-19 samples.

Germline assignment: CDR1 SGHRS and CDR2 YFSETQ. Losses at the gene ends were 7 bases for V and 0 bases for J; bases not matched to a gene: 10. This CDR3 is 16 amino acids long. The method was immunoSEQ multiplex PCR; TCRdb's version includes in-frame clones alone and lacks a portion of them. Here the sample spans nearly 110,000 clones, around 83% being singletons. The clonotype originates from a man in his sixties or seventies with acute or convalescent COVID-19. The chain recombines TRBV5-1 with TRBJ1-2; 9 bases are a match to TRBD1. Sequenced sample: peripheral blood. This CDR3 reads CASPPWDRAANYGYTF. In nucleotides, the CDR3 is TGCGCCAGCCCCCCTTGGGACAGGGCAGCTAACTATGGCTACACCTTC.